Listed below are T cell receptor beta chains from one sample, sequenced in a study of shared clonotypes between healthy human individuals. Only in-frame clones appear in the TCRdb table, and some are missing; sequencing was by immunoSEQ multiplex PCR. The sample includes over a million clones, around 76% seen only once; the top ten take about 1.5%. Sequenced: memory CD4+ T cells sorted from blood. These receptors were collected from a man in his late teens or twenties in good health. CDR3s include the opening cysteine and the closing phenylalanine or tryptophan. The order of the fields is clone size, J gene, D gene, V gene, CDR3 DNA, CDR3 protein. The D gene is left open where the match is weak. A clone size is listed for some rows: how often the clone was seen (once, few, many), or a class if it is expanded.

clone_size: .; j_call: TRBJ1-3; d_call: .; v_call: TRBV5-6; cdr3_nt: TGTGCCAGCAGCTTGCGACTCTTGAGCTCTGGAAACACCATATATTTT; cdr3_aa: CASSLRLLSSGNTIYF
clone_size: .; j_call: TRBJ1-5; d_call: .; v_call: TRBV6-4; cdr3_nt: TGTGCCAGCAGCCCAACGGGCGGGTTACAGCCCCAGCATTTT; cdr3_aa: CASSPTGGLQPQHF
clone_size: .; j_call: TRBJ1-1; d_call: .; v_call: TRBV10-3; cdr3_nt: TGTGCCTCCCAGGGGCAGGGATCGAACACTGAAGCTTTCTTT; cdr3_aa: CASQGQGSNTEAFF
clone_size: .; j_call: TRBJ2-4; d_call: .; v_call: TRBV27; cdr3_nt: TGTGCCAGCAGTTTGGCAGGGCTAGCCAAAAACATTCAGTACTTC; cdr3_aa: CASSLAGLAKNIQYF
clone_size: .; j_call: TRBJ1-6; d_call: TRBD1; v_call: TRBV27; cdr3_nt: TGTGCCAGCACAAAGGACAGGGGTGATAAACCCCTCCACTTT; cdr3_aa: CASTKDRGDKPLHF
clone_size: .; j_call: TRBJ2-7; d_call: TRBD2; v_call: TRBV5-1; cdr3_nt: TGCGCCAGCAGTCTGGGACCGACGGGAGGGCCGGTCGAGCAGTACTTC; cdr3_aa: CASSLGPTGGPVEQYF
clone_size: .; j_call: TRBJ2-2; d_call: .; v_call: TRBV10-2; cdr3_nt: TGCGCCAGCAGCGACGGCGTGGGACTTAACACCGGGGAGCTGTTTTTT; cdr3_aa: CASSDGVGLNTGELFF
clone_size: .; j_call: TRBJ2-7; d_call: .; v_call: TRBV27; cdr3_nt: TGTGCCAGCAGTACTTCCACCCCGCGGGACGGCGAGCAGTACTTC; cdr3_aa: CASSTSTPRDGEQYF
clone_size: .; j_call: TRBJ2-1; d_call: .; v_call: TRBV10-1; cdr3_nt: TGCGCCGGAAGGCCTTTGTATAGGCAGTTCTTC; cdr3_aa: CAGRPLYRQFF
clone_size: .; j_call: TRBJ2-2; d_call: TRBD2; v_call: TRBV4-1; cdr3_nt: TGCGCCAGCAGCTTGGGACTAGCGGGAGTTCACACCGGGGAGCTGTTTTTT; cdr3_aa: CASSLGLAGVHTGELFF
clone_size: .; j_call: TRBJ2-5; d_call: .; v_call: TRBV5-5; cdr3_nt: TGTGCCAGCAGCTTGAGGTCGGGGCAAGGAGAGACCCAGTACTTC; cdr3_aa: CASSLRSGQGETQYF
clone_size: .; j_call: TRBJ2-3; d_call: TRBD2; v_call: TRBV2; cdr3_nt: TGTGCCAGCAGTGTGAGACTAGCGGACACAGATACGCAGTATTTT; cdr3_aa: CASSVRLADTDTQYF
clone_size: .; j_call: TRBJ2-5; d_call: .; v_call: TRBV5-1; cdr3_nt: TGCGCCAGCAGCTTGGAGGGGACCCAGTACTTC; cdr3_aa: CASSLEGTQYF
clone_size: many; j_call: TRBJ2-2; d_call: .; v_call: TRBV5-5; cdr3_nt: TGTGCCAGCAGCCCCCGTGGGGGTTGGCTCGGGGAGCTGTTTTTT; cdr3_aa: CASSPRGGWLGELFF
clone_size: .; j_call: TRBJ1-4; d_call: TRBD1; v_call: TRBV5-4; cdr3_nt: TGTGCCAGCAGCCCGCGGCTTGAGGACAGGAATGAAAAACTGTTTTTT; cdr3_aa: CASSPRLEDRNEKLFF
clone_size: .; j_call: TRBJ2-7; d_call: TRBD1; v_call: TRBV6-1; cdr3_nt: TGTGCCAGCACTACACAGGGGCACTCCTACGAGCAGTACTTC; cdr3_aa: CASTTQGHSYEQYF
clone_size: few; j_call: TRBJ1-4; d_call: .; v_call: TRBV30; cdr3_nt: TGTGCCTGGAGCGACCCTGGGGAAAAACTGTTTTTT; cdr3_aa: CAWSDPGEKLFF
clone_size: few; j_call: TRBJ1-1; d_call: .; v_call: TRBV12-5; cdr3_nt: TGTGCTAGTGGTTTGGTAGGACAAGCTGAAGCTTTCTTT; cdr3_aa: CASGLVGQAEAFF
clone_size: .; j_call: TRBJ2-7; d_call: .; v_call: TRBV10-1; cdr3_nt: TGCGCCAGCAGAATACAGTCGAGCGAGCAGTACTTC; cdr3_aa: CASRIQSSEQYF
clone_size: many; j_call: TRBJ2-7; d_call: .; v_call: TRBV19; cdr3_nt: TGTGCCAGTAGTATGTGGGAGCGGAGTTCCGAGCAGTACTTC; cdr3_aa: CASSMWERSSEQYF
clone_size: .; j_call: TRBJ2-1; d_call: .; v_call: TRBV5-4; cdr3_nt: TGTGCCAGCAGCTTGTGGGTCGGGACCCCTGAGCAGTTCTTC; cdr3_aa: CASSLWVGTPEQFF
clone_size: few; j_call: TRBJ2-4; d_call: TRBD1; v_call: TRBV28; cdr3_nt: TGTGCCAGCAGTTTAGTGGGACAGGGGGCAAACATTCAGTACTTC; cdr3_aa: CASSLVGQGANIQYF
clone_size: .; j_call: TRBJ1-3; d_call: TRBD1; v_call: TRBV5-1; cdr3_nt: TGCGCCAGCAGCTCGGGACAGGGTTTTTCTGGAAACACCATATATTTT; cdr3_aa: CASSSGQGFSGNTIYF
clone_size: once; j_call: TRBJ2-5; d_call: TRBD1; v_call: TRBV5-1; cdr3_nt: TGCGCCAGCAGCTTGGAGACAGGGTCGACCCAGTACTTC; cdr3_aa: CASSLETGSTQYF
clone_size: few; j_call: TRBJ1-1; d_call: .; v_call: TRBV18; cdr3_nt: TGTGCCAGCTCACCACGAACAGCGGGTGAAGCTTTCTTT; cdr3_aa: CASSPRTAGEAFF
clone_size: few; j_call: TRBJ2-1; d_call: .; v_call: TRBV7-9; cdr3_nt: TGTGCCAGCAACTGGGGCGTCAATGAGCAGTTCTTC; cdr3_aa: CASNWGVNEQFF
clone_size: .; j_call: TRBJ2-1; d_call: TRBD1; v_call: TRBV6-4; cdr3_nt: TGTGCCAGCGCTCCGGGACAGGGCTCCAATGAGCAGTTCTTC; cdr3_aa: CASAPGQGSNEQFF
clone_size: .; j_call: TRBJ2-5; d_call: .; v_call: TRBV7-2; cdr3_nt: TGTGCCAGCAGCTTAGCCCGGGACACCCAAGAGACCCAGTACTTC; cdr3_aa: CASSLARDTQETQYF
clone_size: .; j_call: TRBJ2-7; d_call: TRBD2; v_call: TRBV4-3; cdr3_nt: TGCGCCAGCAGCCAAGCGCTAGCGGGAGTCGACGAGCAGTACTTC; cdr3_aa: CASSQALAGVDEQYF
clone_size: .; j_call: TRBJ1-1; d_call: .; v_call: TRBV7-2; cdr3_nt: TGTGCCAGCAGCTTACTAACCCGAAAGGATGAAGCTTTCTTT; cdr3_aa: CASSLLTRKDEAFF
clone_size: .; j_call: TRBJ1-2; d_call: .; v_call: TRBV7-9; cdr3_nt: TGTGCCAGCAGCCTGTTGACAGGACCCTATGGCTACACCTTC; cdr3_aa: CASSLLTGPYGYTF
clone_size: .; j_call: TRBJ1-1; d_call: .; v_call: TRBV6-5; cdr3_nt: TGTGCCAGCAGGAGGTACGAGGGGACCAACACTGAAGCTTTCTTT; cdr3_aa: CASRRYEGTNTEAFF
clone_size: .; j_call: TRBJ1-4; d_call: .; v_call: TRBV19; cdr3_nt: TGTGCCAGTAATATGGCAGGGGAAACTAATGAAAAACTGTTTTTT; cdr3_aa: CASNMAGETNEKLFF
clone_size: .; j_call: TRBJ1-2; d_call: .; v_call: TRBV6-5; cdr3_nt: TGTGCCAGCAGTTATTCAGGGACCTATGGCTACACCTTC; cdr3_aa: CASSYSGTYGYTF
clone_size: .; j_call: TRBJ1-3; d_call: .; v_call: TRBV6-5; cdr3_nt: TGTGCCAGCAGTTATGGTATTGGAAACACCATATATTTT; cdr3_aa: CASSYGIGNTIYF
clone_size: .; j_call: TRBJ1-6; d_call: .; v_call: TRBV2; cdr3_nt: TGTGCCAGCAGTGGGGCAGGGACTTCACCCCTCCACTTT; cdr3_aa: CASSGAGTSPLHF
clone_size: .; j_call: TRBJ1-1; d_call: TRBD1; v_call: TRBV5-1; cdr3_nt: TGCGCCAGCAGCCGACAGGGGGCAATCGCTGAAGCTTTCTTT; cdr3_aa: CASSRQGAIAEAFF
clone_size: .; j_call: TRBJ2-4; d_call: .; v_call: TRBV5-6; cdr3_nt: TGTGCCAGCAGCTTGAATGGTAGAGCCAAAAACATTCAGTACTTC; cdr3_aa: CASSLNGRAKNIQYF
clone_size: .; j_call: TRBJ1-2; d_call: .; v_call: TRBV10-1; cdr3_nt: TGCGCCAGCAGTGAGTCGAGCAAATATGGCTACACCTTC; cdr3_aa: CASSESSKYGYTF
clone_size: few; j_call: TRBJ1-5; d_call: .; v_call: TRBV7-2; cdr3_nt: TGTGCCAGCAGCCAACTTTCGGGCAATCAGCCCCAGCATTTT; cdr3_aa: CASSQLSGNQPQHF
clone_size: .; j_call: TRBJ2-3; d_call: TRBD2; v_call: TRBV7-6; cdr3_nt: TGTGCCAGCAGCTCGGCTAGCGGGGTTTCAGATACGCAGTATTTT; cdr3_aa: CASSSASGVSDTQYF
clone_size: .; j_call: TRBJ1-5; d_call: .; v_call: TRBV28; cdr3_nt: TGTGCCAGCAGTCCCCCGGACAGAATCCAGCCCCAGCATTTT; cdr3_aa: CASSPPDRIQPQHF
clone_size: .; j_call: TRBJ1-6; d_call: .; v_call: TRBV30; cdr3_nt: TGTGCCTGGAGTTCGCAGGGTTCACCCCTCCACTTT; cdr3_aa: CAWSSQGSPLHF
clone_size: .; j_call: TRBJ2-7; d_call: TRBD2; v_call: TRBV9; cdr3_nt: TGTGCCAGCAGCGGTAGCGGGAGTCTGAACGAGCAGTACTTC; cdr3_aa: CASSGSGSLNEQYF